These T cell receptor beta chains were read from a single sample in a study of blood T cell repertoires in COVID-19. Assay used: immunoSEQ multiplex PCR; TCRdb lists only in-frame clones, some missing. The sample gives some 210,000 clones, 65% to 90% of which show up once; approximately 9% is in the top ten. Specimen: PBMCs or T cells enriched from blood (not recorded which). Source of these receptors: a woman aged 45-65 years with acute COVID-19. The CDR3 runs from the conserved cysteine through the conserved F or W. Each record gives: J gene, V gene, D gene, clone size, CDR3 DNA, CDR3 protein. A D gene is named only where the DNA matches it firmly. Rows may omit the clone size; those that give it use once, few, many or a size class.

J gene: TRBJ2-1
V gene: TRBV5-4
D gene: NA
clone size: NA
CDR3 DNA: TGTGCCAGCAGCCGGGATGGGGGGGCGCGGAATGAGCAGTTCTTC
CDR3 protein: CASSRDGGARNEQFF

J gene: TRBJ2-3
V gene: TRBV13
D gene: TRBD2
clone size: NA
CDR3 DNA: TGTGCCAGCAGCTTTTCTAGCGGGGGGGCCAGGGATACGCAGTATTTT
CDR3 protein: CASSFSSGGARDTQYF

J gene: TRBJ2-7
V gene: TRBV18
D gene: NA
clone size: few
CDR3 DNA: TGTGCCAGCTCACCAGAGGGAGCCGAGCAGTACTTC
CDR3 protein: CASSPEGAEQYF

J gene: TRBJ1-2
V gene: TRBV7-9
D gene: NA
clone size: NA
CDR3 DNA: TGTGCCAGCAGCTTAGCGCGCGGGAACTATGGCTACACCTTC
CDR3 protein: CASSLARGNYGYTF

J gene: TRBJ1-3
V gene: TRBV3-1/TRBV3-2
D gene: NA
clone size: NA
CDR3 DNA: TGTGCCAGCAGCCGACGGGGGGATGATGGCTCTGGAAACACCATATATTTT
CDR3 protein: CASSRRGDDGSGNTIYF

J gene: TRBJ1-2
V gene: TRBV19
D gene: TRBD1
clone size: few
CDR3 DNA: TGTGCCAGTAGTACACTCTACACCGGGACAGGGAGTAACTATGGCTACACCTTC
CDR3 protein: CASSTLYTGTGSNYGYTF

J gene: TRBJ1-6
V gene: TRBV5-1
D gene: NA
clone size: NA
CDR3 DNA: TGCGCCAGCAGCTTGGGTACGTCCGGGGAATCACCCCTCCACTTT
CDR3 protein: CASSLGTSGESPLHF

J gene: TRBJ2-5
V gene: TRBV18
D gene: TRBD1
clone size: NA
CDR3 DNA: TGTGCCAGCTCACGCGAAACAGGGGGCGCAGAGACCCAGTACTTC
CDR3 protein: CASSRETGGAETQYF

J gene: TRBJ2-5
V gene: TRBV12-3/TRBV12-4
D gene: NA
clone size: NA
CDR3 DNA: TGTGCCAGCAGCCCCCCCCGGGAGACCCAGTACTTC
CDR3 protein: CASSPPRETQYF

J gene: TRBJ2-5
V gene: TRBV3-1/TRBV3-2
D gene: NA
clone size: few
CDR3 DNA: TGTGCCAGCAGCCAAGATCTTTTTGAGACCCAGTACTTC
CDR3 protein: CASSQDLFETQYF

J gene: TRBJ1-4
V gene: TRBV9
D gene: NA
clone size: few
CDR3 DNA: TGTGCCAGCAGCAAGGACTTGACAAGGGAAAAACTGTTTTTT
CDR3 protein: CASSKDLTREKLFF

J gene: TRBJ1-2
V gene: TRBV4-3
D gene: TRBD1
clone size: few
CDR3 DNA: TGCGCCAGCAGCCAAGGACAGGGGGAGAACTATGGCTACACCTTC
CDR3 protein: CASSQGQGENYGYTF

J gene: TRBJ2-3
V gene: TRBV2
D gene: TRBD2
clone size: once
CDR3 DNA: TGTGCCAGCAGTTTAGCGGGAGCTACCACAGATACGCAGTATTTT
CDR3 protein: CASSLAGATTDTQYF

J gene: TRBJ1-5
V gene: TRBV4-3
D gene: NA
clone size: NA
CDR3 DNA: TGCGCCAGCAGCCAAGATGCCCGCTATGGGCCCCAGCATTTT
CDR3 protein: CASSQDARYGPQHF

J gene: TRBJ1-1
V gene: TRBV18
D gene: TRBD1
clone size: NA
CDR3 DNA: TGTGCCAGCTCACCCGACAGGGGGTCACCCCAGAACACTGAAGCTTTCTTT
CDR3 protein: CASSPDRGSPQNTEAFF

J gene: TRBJ1-2
V gene: TRBV7-9
D gene: TRBD1
clone size: NA
CDR3 DNA: TGTGCCAGCAGCGAAGGGACAGCCGGCTATGGCTACACCTTC
CDR3 protein: CASSEGTAGYGYTF

J gene: TRBJ2-3
V gene: TRBV6-4
D gene: NA
clone size: NA
CDR3 DNA: TGTGCCAGCAGTGACGTGACTGGCACAGATACGCAGTATTTT
CDR3 protein: CASSDVTGTDTQYF

J gene: TRBJ2-7
V gene: TRBV2
D gene: TRBD1
clone size: NA
CDR3 DNA: TGTGCCAGCAGTGAAGGCAGGGGGAACTACGAGCAGTACTTC
CDR3 protein: CASSEGRGNYEQYF

J gene: TRBJ2-5
V gene: TRBV28
D gene: NA
clone size: NA
CDR3 DNA: TGTGCCAGCAGCCCAATAGGGTGGCAGGGAAGCACCCAGTACTTC
CDR3 protein: CASSPIGWQGSTQYF